This TCR beta chain came from a study of technical replicates of blood from several donors. This clone occurred once. This CDR3 comprises 11 residues. Germline lookup yields CDR1 DFQATT and CDR2 SNEGSKA (reference sequence). V dropped 1 base and J dropped 9 bases, with 9 bases sitting between them. TCRdb keeps only in-frame clones here, not all; method: immunoSEQ multiplex PCR. The sample contains 50,000 to 70,000 clones, less than 95% of which appear only once. The V call is TRBV20-1, the J call TRBJ1-1; D is uncertain. The sequence was collected from a human donor in good health. Some clones in this sample may be carry-over from other donors' samples. The sample consisted of PBMCs. In DNA, the CDR3 is TGCAGTGCTAGAGGAGGAAGTAAAGCTTTCTTT. Translation: CSARGGSKAFF.